This T cell receptor (beta chain) derives from a study of a mutant IDH1 vaccine in newly diagnosed glioma. The CDR3 sequence is 16 residues long. Trimming pared 0 bases from V and 0 bases from J, leaving 7 bases between. Germline CDR1 and CDR2: SGHDT and YYEEEE. Repertoires were generated with immunoSEQ multiplex PCR, while TCRdb's copy carries only in-frame clones and drops some. The repertoire includes about 24,000 clones, 91% of them detected once, and about 10% sits in the top ten. Time point noted: baseline, week 1 (first vaccination visit). The treatment: pre-vaccination baseline after standard-of-care therapy.

V usage is TRBV5-6 and J usage is TRBJ2-6; D call uncertain. The clonotype was recovered from a man aged 25-45 years with glioma. Material: PBMCs, obtained from a glioma patient treated with radiotherapy, temozolomide or both. The CDR3: CASSLDGDSGANVLTF. CDR3 DNA sequence: TGTGCCAGCAGCTTGGATGGGGACTCTGGGGCCAACGTCCTGACTTTC.